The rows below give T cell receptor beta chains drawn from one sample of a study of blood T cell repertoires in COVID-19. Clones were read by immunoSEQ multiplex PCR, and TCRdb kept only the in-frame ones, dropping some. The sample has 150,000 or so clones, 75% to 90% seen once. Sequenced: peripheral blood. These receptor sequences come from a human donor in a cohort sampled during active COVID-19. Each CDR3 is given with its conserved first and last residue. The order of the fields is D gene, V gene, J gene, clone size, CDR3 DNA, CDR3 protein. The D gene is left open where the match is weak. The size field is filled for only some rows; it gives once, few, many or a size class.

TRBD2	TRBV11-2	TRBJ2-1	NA	TGTGCCAGCAGCTTAGACAGCGGGAGGGCCAAAAATGAGCAGTTCTTC	CASSLDSGRAKNEQFF
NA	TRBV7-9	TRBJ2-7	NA	TGTGCCAGCAGTTCCCCCTCGGACACCATTTCCTACGAGCAGTACTTC	CASSSPSDTISYEQYF
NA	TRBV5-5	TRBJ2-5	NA	TGTGCCAGCACCTCAGTAGCGGAGCAGGGGGAAAAAGAGACCCAGTACTTC	CASTSVAEQGEKETQYF
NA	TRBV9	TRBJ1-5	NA	TGTGCCAGCAGCGTAGGCACAGAGCCTCAGCCCCAGCATTTT	CASSVGTEPQPQHF
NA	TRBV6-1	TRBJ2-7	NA	TGTGCCGGGCTCTACGAGCAGTACTTC	CAGLYEQYF
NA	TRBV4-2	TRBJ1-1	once	TGTGCCAGCAGCCTCGAGGGCGCGGGTGAAGCTTTCTTT	CASSLEGAGEAFF
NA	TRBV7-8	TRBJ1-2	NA	TGTGCCAGCAGCTTAAGAGTAGGGCAGGGTAATGATGGCTACACCTTC	CASSLRVGQGNDGYTF
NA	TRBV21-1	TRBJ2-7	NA	TGTGCCAGCAGCCCCCGGGACCGGGACAGGACAGAAGAGCAGTACTTC	CASSPRDRDRTEEQYF
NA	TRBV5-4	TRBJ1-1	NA	TGTGCCAGCAGCTTTCCCGGCAGGGCTAGCACTGAAGCTTTCTTT	CASSFPGRASTEAFF
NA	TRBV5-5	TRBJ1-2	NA	TGTGCCAGCAGCTTGACAGAAATGGGTGGCTACACCTTC	CASSLTEMGGYTF
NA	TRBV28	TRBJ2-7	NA	TGTGCCAGCAGTTTGTCCGCCTACGAGCAGTACTTC	CASSLSAYEQYF
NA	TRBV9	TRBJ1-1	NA	TGTGCCAGCAGCGTAGTCAGGGAGAACACTGAAGCTTTCTTT	CASSVVRENTEAFF
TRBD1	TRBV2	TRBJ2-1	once	TGTGCCATAACCAGGGGGCGGGAGCAGTTCTTC	CAITRGREQFF
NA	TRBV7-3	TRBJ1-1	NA	TGTGCCAGCAGCAGGGAGGTGAACACTGAAGCTTTCTTT	CASSREVNTEAFF
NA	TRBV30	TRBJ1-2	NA	TGTGCCTGGACAGGCGCAGGAGGCTACACCTTC	CAWTGAGGYTF
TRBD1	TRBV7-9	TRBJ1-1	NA	TGTGCCAGCAGCCGCTGGACAGGCGGGTTGAACACTGAAGCTTTCTTT	CASSRWTGGLNTEAFF
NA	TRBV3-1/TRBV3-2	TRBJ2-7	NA	TGTGCCAGCAGCCAAGATATAGGACAGTATGACGAGCAGTACTTC	CASSQDIGQYDEQYF
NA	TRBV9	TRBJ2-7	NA	TGTGCCAGCAGCGTAGATTCCGGACTTACCTACGAGCAGTACTTC	CASSVDSGLTYEQYF
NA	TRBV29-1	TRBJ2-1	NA	TGCAGCGCGTCCTTCGGCAATGAGCAGTTCTTC	CSASFGNEQFF
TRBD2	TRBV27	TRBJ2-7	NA	TGTGCCAGCAGTTTTTGGACTAGCGGGAGCTCCTACGAGCAGTACTTC	CASSFWTSGSSYEQYF
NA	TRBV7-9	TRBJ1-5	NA	TGTGCCAGCAGCTTTCTCTCCGTGCACGAGGGCAATCAGCCCCAGCATTTT	CASSFLSVHEGNQPQHF
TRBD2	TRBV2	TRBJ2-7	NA	TGTGCCAGCAGTGAAGGGGCTAGCGGGGTGAACTACGAGCAGTACTTC	CASSEGASGVNYEQYF
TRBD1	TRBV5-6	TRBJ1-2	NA	TGTGCCAGCAGCTTGACGGGACAGGAGTCCGTCTATGGCTACACCTTC	CASSLTGQESVYGYTF
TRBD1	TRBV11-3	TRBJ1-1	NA	TGTGCCAGCAGCGGACAGGGGAACACTGAAGCTTTCTTT	CASSGQGNTEAFF
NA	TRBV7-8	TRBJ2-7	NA	TGTGCCAGCAGCTACCAAGGCGGGATCTACGAGCAGTACTTC	CASSYQGGIYEQYF
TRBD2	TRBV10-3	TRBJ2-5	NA	TGTGCCACCGAACGGGGGGTGGGAGGGCGTGAGACCCAGTACTTC	CATERGVGGRETQYF
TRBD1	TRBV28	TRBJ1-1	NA	TGTGCCAGCAGAGAAACAGGGGATCGGAACACTGAAGCTTTCTTT	CASRETGDRNTEAFF
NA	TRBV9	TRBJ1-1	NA	TGTGCCAGCAGCGCCACCCCGCGGGGGGGGAACACTGAAGCTTTCTTT	CASSATPRGGNTEAFF
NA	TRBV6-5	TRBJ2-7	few	TGTGCCAGCACCCTAAGTAGCAGCTACGAGCAGTACTTC	CASTLSSSYEQYF
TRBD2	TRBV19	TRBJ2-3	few	TGTGCCAGTAGTCCCCGGGGGGGGACTAGCGCCTCGTCGCAGTATTTT	CASSPRGGTSASSQYF
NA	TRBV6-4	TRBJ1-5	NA	TGTGCCAGCAGAGTCCTGGGCCTGAATCAGCCCCAGCATTTT	CASRVLGLNQPQHF
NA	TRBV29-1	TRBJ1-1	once	TGCAGCGTTGAAGATAGTTCTACTGAAGCTTTCTTT	CSVEDSSTEAFF
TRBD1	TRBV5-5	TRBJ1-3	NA	TGTGCCAGCAGTTGGGACAGGTCCTCTGGAAACACCATATATTTT	CASSWDRSSGNTIYF
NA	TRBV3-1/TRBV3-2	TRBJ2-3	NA	TGTGCCAGCAGCCCCCTACGGGCAGATACGCAGTATTTT	CASSPLRADTQYF
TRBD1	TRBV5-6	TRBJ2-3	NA	TGTGCCAGCAGCAGACAGGGCCTCGGGGATACGCAGTATTTT	CASSRQGLGDTQYF